Sequencing of this T cell receptor (beta chain) was carried out in a study of shared clonotypes between healthy human individuals. Study-wide context: Serving as donors were a couple of women and a few men, whose ages spanned 18 to 49.

Notes on the study in general: The sharing of 4.5% to 5% of naive CD4 clonotypes was seen across a handful of donors.

Positive CCR7 selection of CD45RO-negative cells yielded the naive CD8 cells, and terminally differentiated effector memory CD45RA+ cells were excluded. This clone came up a few times. Its antigen is not identified. About 30,000 T cell genomes (about 0.2 ug DNA) went into each sorted-subset replicate. Data came from immunoSEQ multiplex PCR; TCRdb stores just in-frame clones and leaves some out. Found here are 1.5 million to 2.5 million clones, about 95% of them singletons; the top ten hold around 1.2%. Sequenced material: naive CD8+ T cells sorted from blood. The clonotype originates from a man aged 18 to 35 in good health.

The CDR3 here is CASTKARRLAQHF. The CDR3 nucleotides are TGTGCCAGCACCAAAGCGAGGAGGTTGGCCCAGCATTTT. The chain employs TRBV21-1 and TRBJ1-5. TRBV21-1 is shown as a pseudogene. This CDR3 is built from 13 residues.